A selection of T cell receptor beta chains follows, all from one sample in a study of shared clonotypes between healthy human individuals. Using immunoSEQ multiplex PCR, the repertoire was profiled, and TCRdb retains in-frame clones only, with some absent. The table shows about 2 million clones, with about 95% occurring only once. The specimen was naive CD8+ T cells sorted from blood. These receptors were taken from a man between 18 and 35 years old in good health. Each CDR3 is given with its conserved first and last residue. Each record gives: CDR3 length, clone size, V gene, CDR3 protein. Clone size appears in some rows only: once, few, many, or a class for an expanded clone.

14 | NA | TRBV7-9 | CASSVSGSTDTQYF
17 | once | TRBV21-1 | CASSKIGAGARNYGYTF
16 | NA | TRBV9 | CASSSSGAIDGYEQYF
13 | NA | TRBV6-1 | CASSEGFTYEQYF
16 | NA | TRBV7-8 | CASSPEWTGVDNEQFF
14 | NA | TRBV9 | CASSARTGVYEQYF
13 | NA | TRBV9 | CASSVVGDYGYTF
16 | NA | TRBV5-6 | CASSLATLVTNYGYTF
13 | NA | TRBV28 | CASSLGLSYEQYF
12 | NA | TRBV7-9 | CASRLSHTEAFF
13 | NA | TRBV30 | CAWMDRGPSEAFF
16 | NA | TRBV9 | CASSVGSGGRNTEAFF
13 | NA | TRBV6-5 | CASSYTAVDTQYF
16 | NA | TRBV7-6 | CASSLNPGQMNSPLHF
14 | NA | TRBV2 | CASSETWSNQPQHF
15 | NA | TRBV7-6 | CASSLAGGNTGELFF
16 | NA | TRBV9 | CASSVDSGRAHNEQFF
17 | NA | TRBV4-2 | CASSEPGQPYSNQPQHF
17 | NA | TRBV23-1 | CASSHTGQGVFGEKLFF
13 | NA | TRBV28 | CASSLRGVQPQHF
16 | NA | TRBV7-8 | CASSLEILAERHSQFF
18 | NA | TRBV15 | CATSSQGGGFYYNSPLHF
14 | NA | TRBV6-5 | CASSYGTSSIEQYF
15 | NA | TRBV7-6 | CASSRLQGLLDGYTF
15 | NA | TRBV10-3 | CAIRRTGGLNEKLFF
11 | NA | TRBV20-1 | CSARTADTQYF
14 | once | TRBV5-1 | CASSLPEKNTEAFF
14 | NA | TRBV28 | CASSELGSGNTIYF
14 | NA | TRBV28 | CASSRTGTTTEAFF
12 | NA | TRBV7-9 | CASSLGTYEQYF
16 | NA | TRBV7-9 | CASSITSGSRYNEQFF
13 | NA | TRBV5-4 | CASSLGIANEQFF
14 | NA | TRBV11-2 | CASSLDIGVQPQHF
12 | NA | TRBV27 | CASSTGPNEQYF
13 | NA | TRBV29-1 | CSAQDSMGTEAFF
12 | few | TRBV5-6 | CASNWQGTEAFF
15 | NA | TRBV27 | CASSLWGGHDTEAFF
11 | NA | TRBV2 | CASTPGYEQYF
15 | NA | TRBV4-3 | CASSQDQRGYTEAFF
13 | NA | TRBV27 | CASSFAGDQPQHF
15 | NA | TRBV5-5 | CASSWGTGQKYEQYF
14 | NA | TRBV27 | CATGEREPGDTQYF
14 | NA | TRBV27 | CASSFGPSGNTIYF
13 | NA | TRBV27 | CASSFFGKETQYF
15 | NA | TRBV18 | CASSDLRPYQETQYF
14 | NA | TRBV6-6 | CASSGVGDSYEQYF
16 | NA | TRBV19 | CASSPQGTGAGYEQYF
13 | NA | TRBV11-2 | CASSRTVSQPQHF
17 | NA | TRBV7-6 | CASSSRLAGINYNEQFF
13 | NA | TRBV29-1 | CSDLGQGQLGYTF
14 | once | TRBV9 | CASSVGGAPYEQYF
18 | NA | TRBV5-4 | CASSLGLAGGSFADTQYF
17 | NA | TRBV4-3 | CASSFETGGYSYNEQFF
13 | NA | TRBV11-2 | CASSSNSWEGYTF
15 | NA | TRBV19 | CASSIETPVLNEQFF
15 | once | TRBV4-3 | CASSRVANSYNEQFF
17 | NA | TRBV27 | CASSLYSRGGHTGELFF
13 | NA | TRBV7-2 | CASSWGIQGAGTF
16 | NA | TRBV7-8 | CASSLEAGHGTDTQYF
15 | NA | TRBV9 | CASSVKGTGGGKLFF